The 29 T cell receptor beta chains presented below share a single source sample, sequenced in a study of tumor-infiltrating lymphocytes in oesophageal squamous cell carcinoma. TCRdb reprocessed the PCR reads with MiXCR, giving one entry per CDR3 protein. The table records around 16,000 distinct CDR3 sequences, about 40% of them present only once. Sequenced input: blood. These receptors were collected from a female donor with esophageal squamous cell carcinoma.

This clonotype was seen repeatedly, ten times or more. V usage is TRBV15 and J usage is TRBJ2-5; tentative D call: TRBD1 (5 bases). The CDR3 extends over 14 amino acids. The ends were cut back, 3 bases at V and 2 bases at J, with 10 bases in the middle. The V gene's germline CDR1 is LNHNV and CDR2 YYDKDF (reference sequence). The chain's CDR3 is CATSSDSPQETQYF. CDR3 bases: TGTGCCACCAGCAGCGACAGTCCGCAAGAGACCCAGTACTTC.

The V call is TRBV7-6, the J call TRBJ2-1, with 11 bases matching TRBD2. This CDR3 is built from 18 residues. Trimming took 0 bases from V and 3 from J; bases not matched to a gene: 7. Germline CDR1 and CDR2: SGHVS and FNYEAQ. CDR3 DNA: TGTGCCAGCAGCTTAGCGCTTGCCGGGACTAGCGGCTACAATGAGCAGTTCTTC. Translated, it gives CASSLALAGTSGYNEQFF.

This chain links TRBV7-6 with TRBJ2-2, with D perhaps TRBD2 (5 bases). CDR1 SGHVS and CDR2 FNYEAQ come from the germline V gene. CDR3 length: 14 amino acids. Trimming pared 5 bases from V and 2 bases from J, leaving 9 bases between. The CDR3 nucleotides are TGTGCCAGCAGCCCCCGGGAAAACACCGGGGAGCTGTTTTTT. Its translation: CASSPRENTGELFF.

Comment on this clonotype: Since no conserved phenylalanine or tryptophan closes the CDR3, a read error is the likely cause. No DNA is shown, since the ends of the CDR3 on it are uncertain; the CDR3 is the one TCRdb lists. CDR3 residues: CASCSLLLSGATPSVR. The chain has TRBV12-3 or TRBV12-4 and TRBJ2-3; TRBD1, the D gene given by the table, was not confirmed from the DNA. Inclusive of both ends, the CDR3 amounts to 16 amino acids.

This clonotype has a count of ten or more. A much larger clone lies a single base off, so this may be a read error. This chain links TRBV7-2 with TRBJ2-3; tentatively, D is TRBD2 (5 bases). CDR3 length: 12 amino acids. Trimming left V 2 bases short and J 14 bases short, with 14 bases between. In germline, CDR1 is SGHTA, CDR2 FQGNSA. The CDR3 sequence is CASSLIVGELYF. The CDR3 DNA sequence: TGTGCCAGCAGCTTAATTGTCGGGGAGCTGTATTTT. The full variable domain, with the rest looked up from reference TRBV7-2 and TRBJ2-3, is GAGVSQSPSNKVTEKGKDVELRCDPISGHTALYWYRQSLGQGLEFLIYFQGNSAPDKSGLPSDRFSAERTGGSVSTLTIQRTQQEDSAVYLCASSLIVGELYFGPGTRLTVL.

The rearrangement links TRBV3-1 to TRBJ1-3; no reliable D call. The germline V and J ends were trimmed by 3 bases and 1 base, with 4 bases remaining between them. Looked up from germline, CDR1 is LGHDT and CDR2 is YNNKEL (reference sequence). The CDR3 has 13 residues. DNA for the CDR3: TGTGCCAGCAGCCATGGTTCTGGAAACACCATATATTTT. This codes for CASSHGSGNTIYF.

This clonotype was seen many times. The chain recombines TRBV27 with TRBJ2-7; the match to TRBD2 covers 7 bases. V dropped 1 base and J dropped 7; count of bases not matched to a gene: 13. Germline CDR1 and CDR2: MNHEY and SMNVEV (reference sequence). This CDR3 is 16 amino acids long. The CDR3 sequence: CASSLYLSSGRNEQYF. The CDR3 DNA reads as TGTGCCAGCAGTTTATATCTGTCTAGCGGACGCAATGAGCAGTACTTC.

By its share, this clonotype is medium-sized (0.01 to 0.1%). The chain uses TRBV7-3 and TRBJ2-1, with D maybe TRBD1 (8 bases). Germline loops: CDR1 SGHTA, CDR2 FQGTGA. V was shortened by 5 bases and J by 4 bases, with 15 bases between the two germline ends. This CDR3 comprises 15 residues. In DNA, the CDR3 is TGTGCCAGCAGCCTACAGGGGGGGGGATACAATGAGCAGTTCTTC. Its protein is CASSLQGGGYNEQFF.

This clonotype showed up many times. V gene TRBV27 combines with J gene TRBJ2-1; 7 bases align to TRBD1. Judging by the DNA end, TRBJ2-7 fits better; the J call may be wrong. The CDR3 totals 16 residues. From germline, CDR1 is MNHEY and CDR2 SMNVEV (reference sequence). The CDR3 DNA is TGTGCCAGCAGCCTAGGAGGACAGGCGTTCTACAATGAGCAGTACTTC. This codes for CASSLGGQAFYNEQYF.

This chain uses TRBV24-1 with TRBJ1-1; no firm D call. The J call may be in error: the DNA end matches TRBJ2-1 better. CDR1 and CDR2 from the germline V gene are KGHDR and SFDVKD. The CDR3 extends over 12 amino acids. The CDR3 protein is CATQDDGVGQFF. In nucleotides, the CDR3 is TGTGCCACCCAAGATGACGGCGTGGGTCAGTTCTTC.

This clonotype is a singleton in its sample. The junction does not match germline at one end; this may be a read error. The chain is built from TRBV12-3 or TRBV12-4 and TRBJ2-7; weak D call: TRBD2 (6 bases). This CDR3 is 15 amino acids long. The CDR3 bases are TGTGCCAGCACCAGGACTCGCGGGGACTCCTGCGAGCAGTACTTC. Its protein is CASTRTRGDSCEQYF.

This rearrangement joins TRBV5-1 to TRBJ2-5; 9 positions match TRBD2. This CDR3 spans 17 amino acids. The junction had 17 bases not matched to a gene; V was cut back by 0 bases and J by 11 bases. The germline gives CDR1 SGHRS, CDR2 YFSETQ. CDR3 nucleotides: TGCGCCAGCAGCTTGGGGGATAGCGGGAGAGGCATGGGTACGCAGTACTTC. It codes for CASSLGDSGRGMGTQYF.

The V and J genes are TRBV27 and TRBJ2-5, with 7 bases that match TRBD1. V shed 6 bases, J shed 2 bases, and the junction held 15 bases outside the gene matches. This CDR3 has 17 residues. The V gene's germline CDR1 is MNHEY and CDR2 SMNVEV (reference sequence). In DNA form, the CDR3 reads TGTGCCAGCAGACCGAATGGACAGGAGTGGGGGCAAGAGACCCAGTACTTC. Its protein is CASRPNGQEWGQETQYF.

On this clonotype itself: A much larger clone sits a single nucleotide away, making a read error possible. The chain carries TRBV27 and TRBJ2-1, with 7 bases aligning to TRBD1. The J call is doubtful: the DNA matches TRBJ2-7 better. This CDR3 has 16 residues. Germline CDR1 reads MNHEY; CDR2 reads SMNVEV (reference sequence). The CDR3 spells CASRPGTARIYNEQYF. The CDR3 DNA sequence: TGTGCCAGCAGACCAGGGACAGCCAGAATATACAATGAGCAGTACTTC.

The J gene is TRBJ2-5, the V gene TRBV24-1; TRBD2 matches 13 bases. The J call may be in error: the DNA end matches TRBJ2-1 better. This CDR3 region has 16 residues. The germline V gene encodes CDR1 KGHDR and CDR2 SFDVKD. The CDR3 protein is CATSDLGTSGINEQFF. CDR3 coding DNA: TGTGCCACCAGTGATTTGGGGACTAGCGGGATTAATGAGCAGTTCTTC.

This clonotype showed up just a few times. V gene TRBV4-3 combines with J gene TRBJ1-3, with 7 bases aligning to TRBD1. V gave up 4 bases and J gave up 4 bases; unmatched junction bases: 7. The length of the CDR3 is 15 residues. Per germline, CDR1 LGHNA and CDR2 YSLEER. CDR3 sequence reads: CASSRDSLQGNTIYF. CDR3 nucleotide sequence: TGCGCCAGCAGCCGGGACAGCCTCCAAGGAAACACCATATATTTT.

About this clonotype itself: Relative to the germline gene, one junction end is altered; a read error may explain this. V usage is TRBV5-1 and J usage is TRBJ2-1, with D uncertain. Germline V gene data show CDR1 as SGHRS and CDR2 as YFSETQ. The CDR3 sequence is 13 residues long. CDR3 loop: CVSSLDPYNEQFF. CDR3 DNA sequence: TGCGTCAGCAGCTTGGATCCATACAATGAGCAGTTCTTC. Variable domain in full (rest from reference TRBV5-1 and TRBJ2-1): KAGVTQTPRYLIKTRGQQVTLSCSPISGHRSVSWYQQTPGQGLQFLFEYFSETQRNKGNFPGRFSGRQFSNSRSEMNVSTLELGDSALYLCVSSLDPYNEQFFGPGTRLTVL.

The V gene is TRBV12-3 or TRBV12-4, the J gene TRBJ2-7; D gene uncertain. This CDR3 spans 12 amino acids. V was cut by 2 bases and J by 3 bases, with 5 bases left in between. The CDR3 DNA follows: TGTGCCAGCAGTTTATACAGCTACGAGCAGTACTTC. This gives the protein CASSLYSYEQYF.

This chain uses TRBV7-6 with TRBJ1-1; no firm D call. The germline CDR1 and CDR2 sequences are SGHVS and FNYEAQ. Trimming stripped 3 bases from V and 3 bases from J, with 8 bases between. The CDR3 loop spans 13 amino acids. The CDR3 coding sequence is TGTGCCAGCAGCTTCCAAAGCTACACTGAAGCTTTCTTT. Translated, it gives CASSFQSYTEAFF.

By sample share, this clonotype is medium-sized. Compared with germline, one end of the junction differs, possibly owing to a read error. The V gene is TRBV7-2, the J gene TRBJ1-1, with D unresolved. This CDR3 comprises 13 residues. Germline V gene lookup returns CDR1 SGHTA and CDR2 FQGNSA. The CDR3 sequence is CASSLPPNTEAFF. DNA for the CDR3: TGTGCCAGCAGCTTGCCGCCAAACACAGAAGCTTTCTTT.

As for this clonotype: Being one base from a much bigger clone, this may be a read error. The chain recombines TRBV5-4 with TRBJ2-1; D perhaps matches TRBD1 (6 bases). In germline, CDR1 is SGHNT, CDR2 YYREEE (reference sequence). This CDR3 has 14 residues. The V and J ends lost 4 bases and 13 bases respectively, with 21 bases between them. CDR3 region: CASSGSRAGETQFF. The CDR3 nucleotides read TGTGCCAGCAGCGGCTCGAGGGCAGGGGAGACCCAGTTCTTC.

By sample fraction, this clonotype is medium-sized. V is TRBV7-3 and J is TRBJ2-1; D is unclear. The germline V and J ends were trimmed by 1 base and 9 bases, with 13 bases remaining between them. Germline V gives CDR1 SGHTA, CDR2 FQGTGA. The CDR3 is 14 amino acids. This CDR3 is CASSLRWTSGEQFF. The CDR3 DNA reads TGTGCCAGCAGCTTAAGGTGGACGTCGGGTGAGCAGTTCTTC.

In its sample, this clonotype was seen many times. The CDR3 sequence is CASSLTFNSPLHF. The CDR3 region has the DNA TGTGCCAGCAGTTTGACTTTTAATTCACCCCTCCACTTT. The rearrangement joins TRBV27 to TRBJ1-6; no clear D gene. Germline lookup yields CDR1 MNHEY and CDR2 SMNVEV (reference sequence). Trimming left V 3 bases short and J 6 bases short, with 6 bases between. The length of the CDR3 is 13 residues.

The V gene is TRBV12-3 or TRBV12-4, the J gene TRBJ1-3; D gene unclear. There are 13 residues in the CDR3. Trimming took 4 bases from V and 2 from J, leaving 6 bases between them. This CDR3 reads CASSSITGNTIYF. The CDR3 DNA reads as TGTGCCAGCAGTTCTATTACTGGAAACACCATATATTTT.

This clonotype was recorded a few times. The chain links TRBV18 to TRBJ1-1; TRBD1 is a possible D gene (5 bases). This CDR3 region has 16 residues. The germline CDR1 and CDR2 sequences are KGHSH and LQKENI. V lost 3 bases and J 3 bases, leaving 17 bases between the germline ends. The CDR3 loop is CASSPRTRDRDTEAFF. The CDR3 DNA follows: TGTGCCAGCTCACCGCGCACCAGGGATAGGGACACTGAAGCTTTCTTT.

The V call is TRBV7-9, the J call TRBJ1-1; tentative D call: TRBD1 (5 bases). There are 14 residues in the CDR3. The germline CDR1 and CDR2 sequences are SEHNR and FQNEAQ (reference sequence). V shed 6 bases and J shed 4 bases, with 15 bases lying between them. In DNA, the CDR3 is TGTGCCAGCAGAGAGATGGGGGGAATCACTGAAGCTTTCTTT. Its protein is CASREMGGITEAFF. The entire variable domain, with the rest obtained from reference TRBV7-9 and TRBJ1-1, is as follows: DTGVSQNPRHKITKRGQNVTFRCDPISEHNRLYWYRQTLGQGPEFLTYFQNEAQLEKSRLLSDRFSAERPKGSFSTLEIQRTEQGDSAMYLCASREMGGITEAFFGQGTRLTVV.

By share, this clonotype counts as medium-sized. This rearrangement joins TRBV6-1 to TRBJ2-7; TRBD2 is a possible D gene (6 bases). Trimming cost V 6 bases and J 6 bases, with 18 bases left between them. The CDR3 has 14 amino acids. The germline CDR1 and CDR2 sequences are MNHNS and SASEGT. This CDR3 reads CASRATGLEGEQYF. The CDR3 DNA follows: TGTGCCAGCAGGGCGACGGGGCTGGAGGGCGAGCAGTACTTC.

J is TRBJ2-1 and V is TRBV7-2, with D perhaps being TRBD1 or TRBD2 (5 bases each). This CDR3 is 12 amino acids long. Germline lookup yields CDR1 SGHTA and CDR2 FQGNSA. The V gene lost 5 bases and the J gene lost 6 bases, with 8 bases spanning the gap. The CDR3, as DNA: TGTGCCAGCAGCGTGGGGACCAATGAGCAGTTCTTC. Translating it yields CASSVGTNEQFF.

This clonotype was found many times. One base away lies a much larger clone, so this may be a sequencing read error. V gene TRBV28 combines with J gene TRBJ2-4, with TRBD2 as a possible D gene (6 bases). The length of the CDR3 is 14 residues. Per germline, CDR1 MDHEN and CDR2 SYDVKM. The V end lost 5 bases, the J end lost 13 bases, and 21 bases lay between the germline ends. The CDR3 loop is CASSLEPAGNEQYF. As DNA, the CDR3 is TGTGCCAGCAGTCTGGAACCGGCGGGGAATGAGCAGTACTTC.